Below, one T cell receptor (beta chain) is given with its context. Its antigen is currently unknown. From the 5' RACE reads, TCRdb lists one entry per CDR3 protein and no DNA. The sample has some 150,000 distinct CDR3 sequences. The sample is drawn from a study of monozygotic twins with inflammatory bowel disease. Whole-study results and caveats: Relative clonotype sharing with others was diminished in IBD patients versus healthy twins, particularly with disease activity.

From germline, CDR1 is SEHNR and CDR2 FQNEAQ (reference sequence). The CDR3 length is 11 residues. This clonotype was obtained from a human donor with ulcerative colitis or Crohn's disease, or a healthy co-twin of an affected twin (not recorded which). The sequenced sample consisted of blood. The chain joins TRBV7-9 to TRBJ2-1. CDR3 sequence: CASSFGGEQFF.